The entry below describes one TCR beta chain. PCR primers comprised 60 Vbeta and 13 Jbeta primers. Repertoires were generated with immunoSEQ multiplex PCR, while TCRdb's copy carries only in-frame clones and drops some. The sample shows over 150,000 clones, 82% of them seen only once. The record originates from a study of cytomegalovirus exposure and HLA in healthy donors. The V and J ends lost 2 bases and 5 bases respectively, with 9 bases between them. The CDR3 has 14 residues. The germline CDR1 and CDR2 sequences are KGHSH and LQKENI. The donors comprised healthy bone marrow donors. Sequencing was carried out using PBMCs. This sequence originates from a girl aged 10 to 17 in good health and CMV-seropositive. The J gene is TRBJ1-4, the V gene TRBV18; D call uncertain. CDR3 residues: CASSPGGRNEKLFF. For the CDR3, the DNA is TGTGCCAGCTCACCAGGAGGGAGGAATGAAAAACTGTTTTTT. Complete variable domain (other parts from reference TRBV18 and TRBJ1-4): NAGVMQNPRHLVRRRGQEARLRCSPMKGHSHVYWYRQLPEEGLKFMVYLQKENIIDESGMPKERFSAEFPKEGPSILRIQQVVRGDSAAYFCASSPGGRNEKLFFGSGTQLSVL.